Below are 18 T cell receptor beta chains sequenced from a single sample in a study of CD8+ T cells in alopecia areata. Sequencing used cDNA as its template, made by extracting RNA and reverse transcribing it. The table came from immunoSEQ multiplex PCR; TCRdb's copy has only in-frame clones and leaves some out. The sample yields around 130,000 clones, roughly 54% seen once. The sample here was CD4+ T cells sorted from blood, taken at week 0. These receptors originate from a human donor with alopecia areata.

This clone has more than one count but fewer than ten. The chain recombines TRBV5-1 with TRBJ2-7, with D perhaps TRBD2 (6 bases). This CDR3 spans 15 amino acids. The V end lost 1 base, the J end lost 4 bases, and 15 bases lay between the germline ends. Germline lookup yields CDR1 SGHRS and CDR2 YFSETQ. The CDR3 DNA reads TGCGCCAGCAGCTTGAAGGGAGGAAGAGCTTACGAGCAGTACTTC. Protein product: CASSLKGGRAYEQYF.

The chain carries TRBV7-2 and TRBJ1-6; 9 bases map to TRBD1. V dropped 1 base and J dropped 6; count of bases not matched to a gene: 4. The CDR3 extends over 16 amino acids. Germline CDR1 is SGHTA and CDR2 is FQGNSA. CDR3 in DNA: TGTGCCAGCAGCTTAGACAGGGGGCGTCGTAATTCACCCCTCCACTTT. It is translated as CASSLDRGRRNSPLHF.

This clone turned up a few times. The chain joins TRBV7-2 to TRBJ1-1, with D hard to call. Germline CDR1 SGHTA, CDR2 FQGNSA. The CDR3 runs to 14 residues. Trimming removed 5 bases from V and 1 base from J, with 11 bases in between. The CDR3 protein is CASSQAAPNTEAFF. The CDR3 coding sequence is TGTGCCAGCAGCCAAGCCGCCCCGAACACTGAAGCTTTCTTT.

The V call is TRBV5-6, the J call TRBJ2-7; 8 nucleotides agree with TRBD2. The J segment lost 1 base and the V segment lost 4 bases, leaving 7 bases of the junction unmatched. The germline gives CDR1 SGHDT, CDR2 YYEEEE. This CDR3 is built from 15 residues. In nucleotides, the CDR3 is TGTGCCAGCAGCCTGGGAGTAGCGGGATCCTACGAGCAGTACTTC. It encodes CASSLGVAGSYEQYF.

The V call is TRBV6-6, the J call TRBJ2-5; D is perhaps TRBD1 (6 bases). V was pared by 5 bases and J by 1 base, with 11 bases between. In germline, CDR1 is MNHNY, CDR2 SVGAGI (reference sequence). The length of the CDR3 is 14 residues. The CDR3 spells CASSNRDIQETQYF. The CDR3 DNA follows: TGTGCCAGCAGTAATAGGGACATCCAAGAGACCCAGTACTTC.

This chain joins TRBV4-1 and TRBJ1-5, with a weak D call TRBD1 (5 bases). Per germline, CDR1 MGHRA and CDR2 YSYEKL. The CDR3 extends over 15 amino acids. V was cut by 0 bases and J by 9 bases, with 15 bases left in between. For the CDR3, the DNA is TGCGCCAGCAGCCAAGAAGGACTGGGGCAGCTGCCCCAGCATTTT. Its protein is CASSQEGLGQLPQHF.

With regard to this clone: This sample includes further DNA sequences coding for the same CDR3. The gene calls are TRBV28 and TRBJ2-5; D remains ambiguous. This CDR3 region has 12 residues. V dropped 5 bases and J dropped 4 bases, with 8 bases sitting between them. The V gene's germline CDR1 is MDHEN and CDR2 SYDVKM. CDR3 sequence (DNA): TGTGCCAGCAGTCCAAGACGAGAGACCCAGTACTTC. Amino acid sequence: CASSPRRETQYF. Together with reference TRBV28 and TRBJ2-5, the CDR3 gives the full variable domain: DVKVTQSSRYLVKRTGEKVFLECVQDMDHENMFWYRQDPGLGLRLIYFSYDVKMKEKGDIPEGYSVSREKKERFSLILESASTNQTSMYLCASSPRRETQYFGPGTRLLVL.

This chain connects TRBV6-6 to TRBJ2-7; TRBD1 matches at 10 bases. With 5 bases clipped from V and 4 bases from J, the junction kept 5 bases outside the gene matches. The length of the CDR3 is 14 residues. Looked up from germline, CDR1 is MNHNY and CDR2 is SVGAGI (reference sequence). The CDR3 reads CASSPRQGAYEQYF. For the CDR3, the DNA is TGTGCCAGCAGTCCCCGACAGGGGGCGTACGAGCAGTACTTC.

The J gene is TRBJ2-7, the V gene TRBV29-1; weak D call: TRBD2 (5 bases). The CDR3 is 12 residues long. The germline V and J ends were trimmed by 6 bases and 1 base, with 10 bases remaining between them. Germline V gene data show CDR1 as SQVTM and CDR2 as ANQGSEA. CDR3 sequence (DNA): TGCAGCGTCGGCGGGCGGTCCTACGAGCAGTACTTC. Translation: CSVGGRSYEQYF.

The genes are TRBV2 and TRBJ1-6, with D tentatively TRBD1 (5 bases). There are 12 residues in the CDR3. Trimming cost V 4 bases and J 7 bases, with 5 bases left between them. Germline V gene lookup returns CDR1 SNHLY and CDR2 FYNNEI. The CDR3 protein is CASSGGNSPLHF. In DNA form, the CDR3 reads TGTGCCAGCAGTGGGGGGAATTCACCCCTCCACTTT.

The gene calls are TRBV19 and TRBJ2-7, with 7 bases lining up with TRBD1. Germline V gene sequence: CDR1 LNHDA, CDR2 SQIVND (reference sequence). Unmatched junction bases numbered 1, after V lost 9 bases and J lost 8 bases. The CDR3 length is 9 residues. CDR3 DNA sequence: TGTGCCAGACAGGGGAAGCAGTACTTC. Protein product: CARQGKQYF.

Only a few counts were recorded for this clone. The chain uses TRBV19 and TRBJ2-6; maybe TRBD1 (6 bases). The CDR3 contains 15 residues. CDR1 is LNHDA and CDR2 is SQIVND in the germline V gene (reference sequence). V was pared by 8 bases and J by 1 base, with 12 bases between. The CDR3 nucleotides read TGTGCCAGTGCCACACAGGGTTCTGGGGCCAACGTCCTGACTTTC. It specifies CASATQGSGANVLTF.

This chain connects TRBV30 to TRBJ2-5; weak D call: TRBD1 (6 bases). V was pared by 2 bases and J by 5 bases, with 9 bases between. CDR3 length equals 12 residues. Germline V gene sequence: CDR1 GTSNPN, CDR2 SVGIG (reference sequence). CDR3 DNA sequence: TGTGCCTGGAGTAGGGGGACGGAGACCCAGTACTTC. Protein sequence: CAWSRGTETQYF.

The rearrangement links TRBV6-1 to TRBJ1-6, with D uncertain. Germline CDR1 is MNHNS and CDR2 is SASEGT. The CDR3 sequence is 14 residues long. With 2 bases removed from V and 10 bases from J, the gap between germline ends came to 12 bases. CDR3 amino acids: CASSELAAASPLHF. CDR3 nucleotide sequence: TGTGCCAGCAGTGAATTGGCGGCAGCGTCACCCCTCCACTTT.

This clone was seen a few times. The V gene is TRBV5-6, the J gene TRBJ1-2, with unresolved D. Germline lookup yields CDR1 SGHDT and CDR2 YYEEEE. The CDR3 is 17 amino acids. V was shortened by 4 bases and J by 5 bases, with 24 bases between the two germline ends. CDR3 in DNA: TGTGCCAGCAGCCTAAAGGGCGTACAGCCCGGGGTTTATGGCTACACCTTC. Its protein product is CASSLKGVQPGVYGYTF. The full variable domain, in which reference TRBV5-6 and TRBJ1-2 provide the parts outside the CDR3, is DAGVTQSPTHLIKTRGQQVTLRCSPKSGHDTVSWYQQALGQGPQFIFQYYEEEERQRGNFPDRFSGHQFPNYSSELNVNALLLGDSALYLCASSLKGVQPGVYGYTFGSGTRLTVV.

For the CDR3, the DNA is TGTGCCAGCTCACCCATAGGACAGGTAGAGACCCAGTACTTC. This sequence encodes CASSPIGQVETQYF. The genes are TRBV18 and TRBJ2-5; 7 nucleotides align to TRBD1. J was trimmed by 4 bases and V by 3 bases; bases with no gene match: 5. This CDR3 has 14 residues. The germline V gene has CDR1 KGHSH and CDR2 LQKENI.

The V gene is TRBV19, the J gene TRBJ1-2, with a tentative D call TRBD1 (5 bases). The V gene's germline CDR1 is LNHDA and CDR2 SQIVND (reference sequence). The CDR3 covers 14 residues. The CDR3 nucleotides are TGTGCTGGCCGCGGGTCGGGGACGAACTATGGCTACACCTTC. Translation gives CAGRGSGTNYGYTF.

V usage is TRBV2 and J usage is TRBJ1-5, with D perhaps matching TRBD1 (5 bases). Germline CDR1 is SNHLY and CDR2 is FYNNEI. The V end lost 5 bases, the J end lost 7 bases, and 9 bases lay between the germline ends. The length of the CDR3 is 12 residues. The CDR3 DNA is TGTGCCAGCAGTCCGGGGGACCAGCCCCAGCATTTT. This sequence encodes CASSPGDQPQHF.